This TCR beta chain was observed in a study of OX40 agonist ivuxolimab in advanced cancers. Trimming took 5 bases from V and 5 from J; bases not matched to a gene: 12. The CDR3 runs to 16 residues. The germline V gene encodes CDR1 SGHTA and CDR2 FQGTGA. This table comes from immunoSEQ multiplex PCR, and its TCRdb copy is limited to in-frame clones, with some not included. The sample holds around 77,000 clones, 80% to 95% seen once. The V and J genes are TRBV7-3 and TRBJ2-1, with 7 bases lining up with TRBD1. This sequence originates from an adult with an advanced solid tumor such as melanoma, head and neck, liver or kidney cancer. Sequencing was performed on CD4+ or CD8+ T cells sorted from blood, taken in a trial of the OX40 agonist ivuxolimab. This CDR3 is CASSRFLGTADNEQFF. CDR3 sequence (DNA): TGTGCCAGCAGCAGGTTTTTGGGGACAGCGGACAATGAGCAGTTCTTC.